These 18 T cell receptor beta chains were all obtained from the same sample, sequenced in a study of T cell repertoires in aging, cancer and after chemotherapy. Amplification of TCR beta used genomic DNA extracted from peripheral blood. Rearranged V-D-J TRB sequences were amplified with a mixed TRB-A/B primer pool. TCRdb re-analysed the multiplex PCR reads in MiXCR, keeping a single row per CDR3 protein. This table holds about 7,700 distinct CDR3 sequences, around 59% found once. Sequencing input: blood. The source is a human donor with a solid tumor.

This clonotype has just a few counts. V and J are TRBV6-6 and TRBJ1-6, with D tentatively TRBD1 (6 bases). Deletions cut 2 bases from V and 5 bases from J, with 13 bases between. Germline CDR1 MNHNY, CDR2 SVGAGI (reference sequence). There are 16 residues in the CDR3. CDR3 DNA sequence: TGTGCCAGCAGTTACCGATATACAGGGAATAATTCACCCCTCCACTTT. It is translated as CASSYRYTGNNSPLHF.

Remarks on this clonotype: One end of the junction is discordant with germline, which a read error may explain. CDR3 protein: CASSQLAEVSYNEQFF. In nucleotides, the CDR3 is TGCGCCAGCAGCCAACTAGCGGAGGTCTCCTACAATGAGCAGTTCTTC. The V and J genes are TRBV4-2 and TRBJ2-1; 8 bases map to TRBD2. From germline, CDR1 is LGHNA and CDR2 YNFKEQ. CDR3 length equals 16 residues.

This chain joins TRBV28 and TRBJ1-4; maybe TRBD1 (5 bases). The CDR3 runs to 16 residues. V lost 5 bases to trimming and J lost 8 bases, with 21 bases between them. The V gene's germline CDR1 is MDHEN and CDR2 SYDVKM. CDR3 sequence: CASSPTLNRRGEKLFF. CDR3 sequence (DNA): TGTGCCAGCAGTCCTACCCTCAACAGGCGAGGGGAAAAACTGTTTTTT. Together with reference TRBV28 and TRBJ1-4, the CDR3 gives the full variable domain: DVKVTQSSRYLVKRTGEKVFLECVQDMDHENMFWYRQDPGLGLRLIYFSYDVKMKEKGDIPEGYSVSREKKERFSLILESASTNQTSMYLCASSPTLNRRGEKLFFGSGTQLSVL.

This clonotype was recorded a few times. The rearrangement uses TRBV7-9 and TRBJ2-3, with D maybe TRBD2 (6 bases). Germline V lookup: CDR1 SEHNR, CDR2 FQNEAQ (reference sequence). The CDR3 length is 13 residues. Trimming removed 5 bases at V and 4 bases at J, with 10 bases between. The CDR3 nucleotides read TGTGCCAGCAGCGTCTCTAGCGCAGATACGCAGTATTTT. It encodes CASSVSSADTQYF.

This clonotype has only a few counts. V usage is TRBV5-4 and J usage is TRBJ2-7; possible D gene TRBD2, 5 bases. CDR1 SGHNT and CDR2 YYREEE come from the germline V gene (reference sequence). This CDR3 has 15 amino acids. Trimming pared 4 bases from V and 2 bases from J, leaving 16 bases between. CDR3 loop: CASSPRASRAYEQYF. The CDR3 DNA reads TGTGCCAGCAGCCCCCGGGCCTCGAGGGCCTACGAGCAGTACTTC.

This clonotype came up a few times. This chain connects TRBV18 to TRBJ1-2, with 9 bases matching TRBD1. This CDR3 region has 13 residues. Losses at the gene ends were 3 bases for V and 7 bases for J; bases not matched to a gene: 3. CDR1 is KGHSH, CDR2 LQKENI, per germline. CDR3 DNA: TGTGCCAGCTCACCGGGACAGGGACCTGGCTACACCTTC. Amino acid sequence: CASSPGQGPGYTF.

A note on this clonotype: One junction end disagrees with the germline gene, perhaps due to a read error. The CDR3 protein is CANSLDRVNSPLHF. The CDR3 region has the DNA TGTGCCAACAGTTTGGACAGGGTTAATTCACCCCTCCACTTT. J is TRBJ1-6 and V is TRBV12-3 or TRBV12-4, with 8 bases aligning to TRBD1. The CDR3 sequence is 14 residues long.

In this sample, this clonotype turned up a few times. V usage is TRBV12-3 or TRBV12-4 and J usage is TRBJ1-3; D unclear. The CDR3 length is 12 residues. Trimming shortened V by 10 bases and J by 3 bases, and 10 bases separated the two germline ends. The CDR3 reads CATGKDGNTIYF. CDR3 bases: TGTGCCACCGGGAAGGATGGAAACACCATATATTTT.

CDR3 sequence: CASSSGQGTDTQYF. CDR3 nucleotide sequence: TGTGCCAGCAGCTCCGGACAGGGAACAGATACGCAGTATTTT. The V call is TRBV5-6, the J call TRBJ2-3, with 8 bases identical to TRBD1. Germline V CDR1 and CDR2: SGHDT, YYEEEE. After removal of 3 bases from V and 3 bases from J, the junction contained 3 bases not matched to a gene. The CDR3 covers 14 residues.

The genes are TRBV5-6 and TRBJ2-1; TRBD1 matches at 9 bases. The length of the CDR3 is 15 residues. Germline-derived CDR1 and CDR2 are SGHDT and YYEEEE. The ends lost 4 bases at V and 9 bases at J; junction bases unmatched: 11. Here the CDR3 DNA reads TGTGCCAGCAGCGCTCGGGACAGGGCTTCCCCTGAGCAGTTCTTC. This translates into CASSARDRASPEQFF.

The chain has TRBV7-9 and TRBJ2-4, with a tentative D call TRBD2 (5 bases). V was cut by 8 bases and J by 0 bases, with 17 bases left in between. Per germline, CDR1 SEHNR and CDR2 FQNEAQ (reference sequence). The CDR3 is 16 residues long. The CDR3 here is CASPKQRALAKNIQYF. The CDR3 DNA is TGTGCCAGCCCAAAGCAGAGGGCCCTAGCCAAAAACATTCAGTACTTC.

The rearrangement joins TRBV9 to TRBJ2-3; no clear D. The CDR3 covers 14 residues. Trimming left V 0 bases short and J 1 base short, with 6 bases between. Per the germline V gene, CDR1 is SGDLS and CDR2 is YYNGEE. The CDR3 DNA is TGTGCCAGCAGCGTAGCCTCGGGCACAGATACGCAGTATTTT. It specifies CASSVASGTDTQYF.

This chain joins TRBV27 and TRBJ2-7, with 12 bases matching TRBD2. CDR1 MNHEY and CDR2 SMNVEV come from the germline V gene (reference sequence). The CDR3 is made up of 14 amino acids. The V gene end was trimmed by 5 bases and the J gene end by 5 bases; junction bases not matched to a gene: 4. The CDR3 DNA follows: TGTGCCAGCAGTCCGAGACTAGCGGGAGACGAGCAGTACTTC. Translation: CASSPRLAGDEQYF.

The V gene is TRBV11-1, the J gene TRBJ1-4; tentative D call: TRBD1 (5 bases). Germline V gene sequence: CDR1 SGHAT, CDR2 FQDESV (reference sequence). This CDR3 spans 14 amino acids. V lost 6 bases and J lost 0, with 8 bases in between. The DNA for the CDR3 is TGTGCCAGCAGGCAGACAGCAACTAATGAAAAACTGTTTTTT. This translates into CASRQTATNEKLFF.

This clonotype was observed a handful of times. The CDR3, as DNA: TGTGCCAGCAGCTTTCTGGGATCGAATTCACCCCTCCACTTT. This codes for CASSFLGSNSPLHF. The genes are TRBV5-5 and TRBJ1-6; D is unclear. This CDR3 region has 14 residues. CDR1 and CDR2 from the germline V gene are SGHKS and YYEKEE (reference sequence). V was cut by 2 bases and J by 7 bases, with 10 bases left in between.

The chain links TRBV12-3 or TRBV12-4 to TRBJ2-7, with TRBD1 as a possible D gene (6 bases). V lost 6 bases, J lost 3 bases, and 9 bases lay in between. This CDR3 has 12 amino acids. The CDR3 DNA follows: TGTGCCAGCAGGCTAGGGGGCTACGAGCAGTACTTC. Its protein is CASRLGGYEQYF.

This rearrangement joins TRBV28 to TRBJ2-3, with no clear D. This CDR3 is 13 amino acids long. Germline V gene sequence: CDR1 MDHEN, CDR2 SYDVKM. V was pared by 7 bases and J by 0 bases, with 8 bases between. The CDR3 loop reads CASTLQSTDTQYF. The CDR3 DNA sequence: TGTGCCAGCACCTTACAAAGCACAGATACGCAGTATTTT.

This clonotype was seen more than once but under ten times. The CDR3 spells CASRPGQGAREQYF. The CDR3 coding sequence is TGTGCCAGTAGACCGGGACAGGGGGCGCGAGAGCAGTACTTC. The chain has TRBV19 and TRBJ2-7; 12 bases fit TRBD1. The J segment lost 7 bases and the V segment lost 6 bases, leaving 7 bases of the junction unmatched. The CDR3 extends over 14 amino acids. Germline V gives CDR1 LNHDA, CDR2 SQIVND (reference sequence).